Following are 24 T cell receptor beta chains from one sample sequenced in a study of neurological immune-mediated disorders. MiXCR, run by TCRdb on the 5' RACE reads, gives a single entry per CDR3 protein. This sample yields roughly 25,000 distinct CDR3 sequences, of which about 6.7% are seen a single time; 4% to 5.5% belongs to the top ten. The sample was PBMCs. The source of these receptors is a woman aged 40-49 years in good health.

This clonotype was seen at least ten times. The V gene is TRBV28, the J gene TRBJ2-1; unclear D gene. Germline values: CDR1 MDHEN, CDR2 SYDVKM. The V end was cut by 6 bases, the J end by 6 bases, with 18 bases between. This CDR3 region has 15 residues. CDR3 nucleotide sequence: TGTGCCAGCAGGGGGAACGGTCGTACAAGCAATGAGCAGTTCTTC. Protein: CASRGNGRTSNEQFF.

Concerning this clonotype: An end of the junction does not agree with germline; a read error may underlie this. The J gene is TRBJ2-7, the V gene TRBV18; D gene unclear. Germline loops: CDR1 KGHSH, CDR2 LQKENI. The CDR3 spans 12 residues. CDR3 region: CASSPNPYGQYF. The CDR3 nucleotides read TGTGCCAGCTCACCAAATCCCTACGGGCAGTACTTC.

This clonotype is classed as medium-sized. This sequence joins TRBV12-3 or TRBV12-4 and TRBJ1-6; D possibly corresponds to TRBD1 (5 bases). CDR3 size: 15 residues. Trimming stripped 5 bases from V and 7 bases from J, with 15 bases between. CDR3 loop: CASSPGTGINSPLHF. CDR3 bases: TGTGCCAGCAGTCCGGGGACGGGGATAAATTCACCCCTCCACTTT.

This clonotype was counted ten times or more. The chain is built from TRBV7-3 and TRBJ2-1; 8 bases line up with TRBD1. Trimming took 4 bases from V and 8 from J; bases not matched to a gene: 16. This CDR3 region has 17 residues. The germline CDR1 and CDR2 sequences are SGHTA and FQGTGA. The CDR3 is CASSSGPMTGELDEQFF. Written as DNA, the CDR3 is TGTGCCAGCAGCTCCGGGCCAATGACAGGGGAACTCGATGAGCAGTTCTTC.

This clonotype was picked up many times. This chain links TRBV4-2 with TRBJ2-3; 7 nucleotides match TRBD2. There are 16 residues in the CDR3. From germline, CDR1 is LGHNA and CDR2 YNFKEQ. J was trimmed by 6 bases and V by 1 base; bases with no gene match: 10. CDR3 loop: CASSQVGLAERDTQYF. The CDR3 region has the DNA TGTGCCAGCAGCCAAGTTGGTCTAGCGGAGAGGGATACGCAGTATTTT.

The chain employs TRBV5-1 and TRBJ2-1, with a weak D call TRBD1 (6 bases). Trimming cost V 0 bases and J 4 bases, with 11 bases left between them. The CDR3 is 15 amino acids. Germline V gives CDR1 SGHRS, CDR2 YFSETQ. CDR3 DNA: TGCGCCAGCAGCTTGGCAGGGGACCTATACAATGAGCAGTTCTTC. Protein sequence: CASSLAGDLYNEQFF.

This clonotype has at least ten counts. The V call is TRBV7-8, the J call TRBJ2-5, with 15 bases aligning to TRBD2. The CDR3 consists of 19 residues. With 1 base clipped from V and 4 bases from J, the junction kept 10 bases outside the gene matches. CDR1 and CDR2 from the germline V gene are SGHVS and FQNEAQ. CDR3 amino acids: CASSLVPGLAGGPRETQYF. The CDR3 nucleotides read TGTGCCAGCAGCTTAGTCCCGGGACTAGCGGGAGGACCCAGAGAGACCCAGTACTTC.

Note on this clonotype: No DNA is shown, since the ends of the CDR3 on it are uncertain; the CDR3 is the one TCRdb lists. The chain carries TRBV7-8 and TRBJ1-2; the table gives TRBD1 as D, unverified against the DNA. Ends included, the CDR3 has 19 residues. CDR1 and CDR2 (germline): SGHVS, FQNEAQ. CDR3 residues: CASSFYICSARGGNYGYTF.

This clonotype was counted many times. The genes are TRBV20-1 and TRBJ2-4; D might be TRBD2 (5 bases). CDR3 length: 18 residues. CDR1 is DFQATT, CDR2 SNEGSKA, per germline (reference sequence). V was shortened by 0 bases and J by 1 base, with 19 bases between the two germline ends. CDR3 sequence: CSARDPAEEQRAKNIQYF. The CDR3, as DNA: TGCAGTGCTAGAGATCCAGCGGAGGAACAAAGGGCCAAAAACATTCAGTACTTC.

This clonotype was seen at least ten times. The CDR3 sequence: CASSLSLAGNPRTPGGVGELFF. DNA of the CDR3: TGTGCCAGCAGCTTAAGCCTAGCGGGTAACCCTCGAACACCGGGAGGGGTCGGGGAGCTGTTTTTT. V gene TRBV7-2 combines with J gene TRBJ2-2; the match to TRBD2 covers 8 bases. The CDR3 runs to 22 residues. CDR1 is SGHTA and CDR2 is FQGNSA in the germline V gene. Trimming took 2 bases from V and 7 from J; bases not matched to a gene: 27.

Ten or more counts support this clonotype. V is TRBV6-2 or TRBV6-3 and J is TRBJ1-5; 7 bases match TRBD1. V lost 5 bases to trimming and J lost 2 bases; unmatched junction nucleotides: 6. CDR1 MNHEY and CDR2 SVGEGT come from the germline V gene. This CDR3 has 15 residues. The CDR3 DNA is TGTGCCAGCAGTGAATACAGGGGAGGCAATCAGCCCCAGCATTTT. Translated, it gives CASSEYRGGNQPQHF.

This clonotype appeared many times. V usage is TRBV29-1 and J usage is TRBJ2-3; D call uncertain. The CDR3 is made up of 14 amino acids. CDR1 is SQVTM and CDR2 is ANQGSEA in the germline V gene. V was shortened by 3 bases and J by 0 bases, with 10 bases between the two germline ends. CDR3 DNA sequence: TGCAGCGTTGAGAGTCGGTGGAGCACAGATACGCAGTATTTT. It encodes CSVESRWSTDTQYF.

In this sample, this clonotype turned up many times. The V and J genes are TRBV27 and TRBJ2-7; 11 positions match TRBD1. CDR1 is MNHEY and CDR2 is SMNVEV in the germline V gene (reference sequence). Germline trimming cut 7 bases from V and 5 bases from J; bases unmatched to any gene: 10. This CDR3 has 15 residues. CDR3 protein: CASTARWTGGHEQYF. CDR3 DNA sequence: TGTGCCAGCACCGCTCGGTGGACAGGGGGCCACGAGCAGTACTTC.

This clonotype was observed many times. The chain uses TRBV28 and TRBJ2-4; D remains ambiguous. Germline V gene data show CDR1 as MDHEN and CDR2 as SYDVKM. The length of the CDR3 is 14 residues. Trimming stripped 7 bases from V and 7 bases from J, with 17 bases between. The CDR3, as DNA: TGTGCCAGCAATTCCCGGACCCCCCGGAACATTCAGTACTTC. It translates to CASNSRTPRNIQYF.

This clonotype came up many times. V and J are TRBV4-3 and TRBJ2-5; D not certain. CDR3 length: 13 residues. The germline V and J ends were trimmed by 0 bases and 5 bases, with 7 bases remaining between them. Germline-derived CDR1 and CDR2 are LGHNA and YSLEER. This CDR3 is CASSQDYSETQYF. CDR3 in DNA: TGCGCCAGCAGCCAAGATTATTCGGAGACCCAGTACTTC.

This clonotype is medium-sized within its sample. In DNA form, the CDR3 reads TGCGCCAGCAGGGCGGCGTACACAGATACGCAGTATTTT. Amino acids: CASRAAYTDTQYF. The rearrangement links TRBV10-2 to TRBJ2-3; D remains ambiguous. The CDR3 extends over 13 amino acids. Germline V lookup: CDR1 WSHSY, CDR2 SAAADI. Trimming stripped 6 bases from V and 2 bases from J, with 9 bases between.

This clonotype was observed many times. J is TRBJ2-1 and V is TRBV20-1, with 7 bases matching TRBD2. V shed 3 bases, J shed 7 bases, and the junction held 9 bases outside the gene matches. The germline gives CDR1 DFQATT, CDR2 SNEGSKA (reference sequence). CDR3 length: 14 amino acids. This CDR3 is CSASTGRTPNEQFF. DNA of the CDR3: TGCAGTGCTAGTACCGGGAGGACTCCTAATGAGCAGTTCTTC.

This clonotype was recorded many times. This chain connects TRBV3-1 to TRBJ2-3; 7 bases agree with TRBD1. The CDR3 sequence is 12 residues long. Germline V gene sequence: CDR1 LGHDT, CDR2 YNNKEL (reference sequence). The CDR3 DNA follows: TGTCGGGGACAGCTCAGCACAGATACGCAGTATTTT. This gives the protein CRGQLSTDTQYF.

This clonotype was seen at least ten times. This rearrangement joins TRBV7-3 to TRBJ2-7; 13 bases are shared with TRBD2. The CDR3 length is 17 residues. Germline loops: CDR1 SGHTA, CDR2 FQGTGA. V shed 7 bases, J shed 4 bases, and the junction held 13 bases outside the gene matches. In nucleotides, the CDR3 is TGTGCCAGCATCGGACTAGCGGGAGCTTCCGGGGTGTACGAGCAGTACTTC. It yields the protein CASIGLAGASGVYEQYF. Complete variable domain (other parts from reference TRBV7-3 and TRBJ2-7): GAGVSQTPSNKVTEKGKYVELRCDPISGHTALYWYRQSLGQGPEFLIYFQGTGAADDSGLPNDRFFAVRPEGSVSTLKIQRTERGDSAVYLCASIGLAGASGVYEQYFGPGTRLTVT.

This clonotype was picked up many times. The chain combines TRBV29-1 with TRBJ1-1, with TRBD1 identical over 10 bases. The CDR3 is 11 amino acids. The V segment lost 7 bases and the J segment 4 bases; nucleotides outside the gene matches: 0. The germline CDR1 and CDR2 sequences are SQVTM and ANQGSEA. CDR3 bases: TGCAGCGGGACAGGGGGCACTGAAGCTTTCTTT. Encoded protein: CSGTGGTEAFF.

This clonotype was seen at least ten times. This chain connects TRBV5-1 to TRBJ2-1; D is possibly TRBD2 (5 bases). The CDR3 has 14 amino acids. Germline CDR1 reads SGHRS; CDR2 reads YFSETQ. V was cut by 0 bases and J by 8 bases, with 12 bases left in between. CDR3 bases: TGCGCCAGCAGCTTGGGGGTCAGCGGCGATGAGCAGTTCTTC. It specifies CASSLGVSGDEQFF.

This clonotype was counted ten times or more. The V gene is TRBV29-1, the J gene TRBJ2-5; the match to TRBD1 covers 11 bases. The CDR3 sequence is 14 residues long. In germline, CDR1 is SQVTM, CDR2 ANQGSEA. Unmatched junction bases numbered 9, after V lost 7 bases and J lost 5 bases. The CDR3 DNA follows: TGCAGCGCCCAGGACAGGGGGCAGGGGGAGACCCAGTACTTC. It encodes CSAQDRGQGETQYF.

This clonotype was counted at least ten times. The chain has TRBV7-6 and TRBJ2-2, with TRBD2 identical over 7 bases. The CDR3 is 17 residues long. V lost 4 bases and J lost 5; bases outside the gene matches: 13. Germline CDR1 and CDR2: SGHVS and FNYEAQ. This CDR3 is CASSSPRGSGQTGELFF. In nucleotides, the CDR3 is TGTGCCAGCAGCTCACCCCGTGGTAGCGGGCAAACCGGGGAGCTGTTTTTT.

This clonotype came up many times. The chain has TRBV5-1 and TRBJ1-5, with no clear D. Trimming left V 4 bases short and J 2 bases short, with 13 bases between. The CDR3 is 15 residues long. Germline V gene data show CDR1 as SGHRS and CDR2 as YFSETQ. CDR3 DNA sequence: TGCGCCAGCAGCCCGGTCTCCGGTGGCAATCAGCCCCAGCATTTT. Protein product: CASSPVSGGNQPQHF.